These T cell receptor beta chains were read from a single sample in a study of blood T cell repertoires in COVID-19. The protocol was immunoSEQ multiplex PCR, while the TCRdb copy is restricted to in-frame clones and leaves out a portion. The sample has under 300,000 clones, over 75% seen once. The specimen was PBMCs or T cells enriched from blood (not recorded which). The receptors come from a woman aged 30 to 39 who had recovered from COVID-19. Each CDR3 is given with its conserved first and last residue. The D gene is left open where the match is weak. For some rows the clone size is stated as once, few or many, or as a class when expanded; others skip it.

V: TRBV6-1
size: -
D: -
J: TRBJ2-1
DNA: TGTGCCAGCAGTGAGACAAGCCGGGGTTTAGGCAATGAGCAGTTCTTC
CDR3: CASSETSRGLGNEQFF

V: TRBV7-2
size: -
D: -
J: TRBJ1-1
DNA: TGTGCCAGCAGCTTTCGGTTCCAAACCGAAGCTTTCTTT
CDR3: CASSFRFQTEAFF

V: TRBV3-1/TRBV3-2
size: -
D: -
J: TRBJ2-1
DNA: TGTGCCAGCAGCCCGGGACTTTCCTACAATGAGCAGTTCTTC
CDR3: CASSPGLSYNEQFF

V: TRBV3-1/TRBV3-2
size: few
D: TRBD2
J: TRBJ2-7
DNA: TGTGCCAGCAGCCGGAGACTAGCGGGAGCTTACGAGCAGTACTTC
CDR3: CASSRRLAGAYEQYF

V: TRBV10-3
size: -
D: TRBD2
J: TRBJ2-1
DNA: TGTGCCATCAGTGAGTCGGGGGGGAATAATGAGCAGTTCTTC
CDR3: CAISESGGNNEQFF

V: TRBV5-1
size: -
D: -
J: TRBJ1-3
DNA: TGCGCCAGCAGCTCCGGATTCGGGGAGGGTGGAAACACCATATATTTT
CDR3: CASSSGFGEGGNTIYF

V: TRBV2
size: -
D: -
J: TRBJ2-3
DNA: TGTGCCAGCAGGCTCGCGGGGTTCGGCACAGATACGCAGTATTTT
CDR3: CASRLAGFGTDTQYF

V: TRBV12-3/TRBV12-4
size: once
D: -
J: TRBJ1-2
DNA: TGTGCCAGCAGTCCCGACATCCGCGGCTACACCTTC
CDR3: CASSPDIRGYTF

V: TRBV19
size: -
D: TRBD1
J: TRBJ2-2
DNA: TGTGCCAGTAAATCGACGGGGACAGGGAACACCGGGGAGCTGTTTTTT
CDR3: CASKSTGTGNTGELFF

V: TRBV5-1
size: -
D: -
J: TRBJ2-7
DNA: TGCGCCAGCAGCTTGTCTCGCGCTACCTACGAGCAGTACTTC
CDR3: CASSLSRATYEQYF

V: TRBV7-2
size: -
D: -
J: TRBJ2-7
DNA: TGTGCCAGCAGCCCTTCCTACGAGCAGTACTTC
CDR3: CASSPSYEQYF

V: TRBV29-1
size: -
D: -
J: TRBJ1-3
DNA: TGCAGCGTTGAGGCACAGTTCGGAAACACCATATATTTT
CDR3: CSVEAQFGNTIYF

V: TRBV9
size: -
D: -
J: TRBJ1-5
DNA: TGTGCCAGCAGCCCAGGGGCCGATAGGCAGCAGCCCCAGCATTTT
CDR3: CASSPGADRQQPQHF

V: TRBV4-1
size: -
D: TRBD1
J: TRBJ1-4
DNA: TGCGCCAGCAACTACAGAGGGACAGAAAGCCCCTGGCAAAAACTGTTTTTT
CDR3: CASNYRGTESPWQKLFF

V: TRBV6-6
size: -
D: TRBD2
J: TRBJ2-7
DNA: TGTGCCAGCAGCCAACTAGCGGGGGGTGGGTACGAGCAGTACTTC
CDR3: CASSQLAGGGYEQYF

V: TRBV6-5
size: -
D: -
J: TRBJ1-2
DNA: TGTGCCAGCAGCCGAGTGGACACCCATAACTATGGCTACACCTTC
CDR3: CASSRVDTHNYGYTF

V: TRBV6-5
size: -
D: -
J: TRBJ1-2
DNA: TGTGCCAGCAGCCCGAAACAGGGTGCTGGGTATGGCTACACCTTC
CDR3: CASSPKQGAGYGYTF

V: TRBV5-4
size: -
D: -
J: TRBJ1-2
DNA: TGTGCCAGCAGCTTCCCGGGGATGAGGGGCTACACCTTC
CDR3: CASSFPGMRGYTF

V: TRBV9
size: -
D: TRBD1
J: TRBJ2-5
DNA: TGTGCCAGCAGCGTAGGATGGGACAGGGGACAAGAGACCCAGTACTTC
CDR3: CASSVGWDRGQETQYF

V: TRBV28
size: -
D: -
J: TRBJ1-3
DNA: TGTGCCAGCAGTTTAATGTCCCAGAGAAACACCATATATTTT
CDR3: CASSLMSQRNTIYF

V: TRBV11-3
size: few
D: TRBD2
J: TRBJ2-5
DNA: TGTGCCAGCAGCCTGGGACTAGCGGAGATTCAAGAGACCCAGTACTTC
CDR3: CASSLGLAEIQETQYF

V: TRBV28
size: -
D: TRBD2
J: TRBJ2-5
DNA: TGTGCCAGCAGTCCAATAGGACTAGCGGGTGGGCAAGAGACCCAGTACTTC
CDR3: CASSPIGLAGGQETQYF

V: TRBV29-1
size: -
D: TRBD1
J: TRBJ1-1
DNA: TGCAGCGTTTTCGGGACAGTGAACACTGAAGCTTTCTTT
CDR3: CSVFGTVNTEAFF

V: TRBV7-3
size: -
D: -
J: TRBJ2-6
DNA: TGTGCCATGGCGTCTCTAGACGTCCTGACTTTC
CDR3: CAMASLDVLTF

V: TRBV27
size: few
D: TRBD1
J: TRBJ1-5
DNA: TGTGCCAGCCGACCTGGGACAGGGGGCTTCACCCTCTATAGCAATCAGCCCCAGCATTTT
CDR3: CASRPGTGGFTLYSNQPQHF

V: TRBV27
size: -
D: -
J: TRBJ2-1
DNA: TGTGCCAGCAGTCTCGGACTATCTGAGCAGTTCTTC
CDR3: CASSLGLSEQFF

V: TRBV20-1
size: -
D: -
J: TRBJ1-5
DNA: TGCAGTGCTAACGGGAATCAGCCCCAGCATTTT
CDR3: CSANGNQPQHF

V: TRBV5-1
size: -
D: -
J: TRBJ2-1
DNA: TGCGCCAGCAGCTTGCGAGGTGATCCTTCCTACAATGAGCAGTTCTTC
CDR3: CASSLRGDPSYNEQFF

V: TRBV2
size: once
D: -
J: TRBJ1-1
DNA: TGTGCCAGCAGTGAATATGAGGAAGCTTTCTTT
CDR3: CASSEYEEAFF

V: TRBV5-1
size: -
D: TRBD1
J: TRBJ2-5
DNA: TGCGCCAGCAGCTATGGGACAGGGGGTTACCAAGAGACCCAGTACTTC
CDR3: CASSYGTGGYQETQYF

V: TRBV12-5
size: -
D: TRBD1
J: TRBJ2-3
DNA: TGTGCTAGTGGCTTGGACAGAACAGGGGGCTGGACAGATACGCAGTATTTT
CDR3: CASGLDRTGGWTDTQYF